This record concerns one T cell receptor beta chain sequence. Its target is unknown. With 8 bases removed from V and 3 bases from J, the gap between germline ends came to 20 bases. CDR3 length: 15 amino acids. Per the germline V gene, CDR1 is LNHDA and CDR2 is SQIVND (reference sequence). The sample belongs to a study of cytomegalovirus exposure and HLA in healthy donors. Overall study results and limits: HLA alleles showed associations with around 15,000 TCR beta sequences in a later analysis, at a 0.05 false discovery rate. In a later analysis, TCR beta V- and J-gene trimming was associated with a missense DCLRE1C variant. According to an earlier analysis, most TCR beta V segments yielded productive rearrangements about 90% or about 30% of the time.

Primers included in the PCR were 60 Vbeta and 13 Jbeta primers. Original data processing: Roughly 11 million of the roughly 77 million unique TCR beta chains counted in a later analysis were shared. The protocol was immunoSEQ multiplex PCR, while the TCRdb copy is restricted to in-frame clones and leaves out a portion. V and J calls and clone size follow that table, whereas D and trimming were derived from the DNA. The sample gives around 120,000 clones, 80% of which show up once; 8.5% to 10% is in the top ten. The rearrangement links TRBV19 to TRBJ2-7; D might be TRBD2 (7 bases). Material: PBMCs. This clonotype was obtained from a female donor in good health and CMV-seropositive. CDR3: CASQMGAGAHYEQYF. The CDR3 DNA reads TGTGCCAGTCAAATGGGGGCGGGGGCCCACTACGAGCAGTACTTC.